This is a list of T cell receptor beta chains from one sample in a study of control samples from healthy donors and cancer patients. TCRdb's copy holds only in-frame clones and misses some; the assay was immunoSEQ multiplex PCR. This table holds 10,000 to 15,000 clones, 88% found once. The source material was formalin-fixed, paraffin-embedded tissue. Source of these receptors: a male donor with melanoma. Both conserved end residues are part of each CDR3. The order of the fields is V gene, CDR3 length, J gene, CDR3 protein.

TRBV28	15	TRBJ1-3	CASSWDRGMGNTIYF
TRBV21-1	17	TRBJ2-1	CASSKASPGGRNNEQFF
TRBV3-1/TRBV3-2	15	TRBJ2-1	CASSQVSAGSNEQFF
TRBV21-1	19	TRBJ2-3	CASSKGYDGQGKRSNTQYF
TRBV15	13	TRBJ2-1	CATRRDQHNEQFF
TRBV9	15	TRBJ1-4	CASSVARGTNEKLFF
TRBV29-1	14	TRBJ1-1	CSVELGRGNTEAFF
TRBV6-5	14	TRBJ2-1	CASSLRYSYNEQFF
TRBV11-2	15	TRBJ2-7	CASSETGTLSYEQYF
TRBV30	14	TRBJ2-3	CAWSATVSTDTQYF
TRBV29-1	14	TRBJ2-7	CSVSTGTGTYEQYF
TRBV24-1	16	TRBJ1-2	CATSDLAQGRNYGYTF
TRBV15	14	TRBJ2-7	CATSRDLDRGEQYF
TRBV6-5	15	TRBJ1-6	CATPEKKDPNSPLHF
TRBV9	17	TRBJ2-1	CASSAPLAGHSYNEQFF
TRBV7-3	13	TRBJ2-3	CASRREGTDTQYF
TRBV29-1	15	TRBJ1-2	CSVEDRQGSNYGYTF
TRBV30	11	TRBJ1-1	CAWKSNTEAFF
TRBV29-1	13	TRBJ1-1	CSVDPTGGREAFF
TRBV29-1	15	TRBJ1-3	CSASPGIDFGNTIYF
TRBV3-1/TRBV3-2	13	TRBJ1-4	CASSRRGDEKLFF
TRBV2	15	TRBJ2-2	CASKDRGANTGELFF
TRBV3-1/TRBV3-2	20	TRBJ2-3	CASSQDLGTAGGLGTDTQYF
TRBV5-5	18	TRBJ2-5	CASSPSGLAGAFQETQYF
TRBV7-2	14	TRBJ2-3	CASSMAGWTDTQYF
TRBV6-2/TRBV6-3	15	TRBJ2-7	CANSLIGTGGYEQYF
TRBV19	13	TRBJ2-7	CASSRGRGYEQYF
TRBV6-5	13	TRBJ1-6	CASSYSGNSPLHF
TRBV10-3	16	TRBJ2-1	CAITPQVSNSYNEQFF
TRBV6-1	17	TRBJ2-3	CASSGSIAGGSTDTQYF
TRBV6-1	16	TRBJ2-1	CASSERAGLAWGEQFF
TRBV11-2	15	TRBJ2-3	CASSFWGAGPDTQYF
TRBV7-2	15	TRBJ1-4	CASSPQGPGGEKLFF
TRBV12-3/TRBV12-4	12	TRBJ2-7	CASSGITYEQYF
TRBV6-5	13	TRBJ2-3	CASETVPLDTQYF
TRBV6-1	17	TRBJ1-2	CASSEPEERIMDYGYTF
TRBV19	16	TRBJ1-3	CASSPRDRGQGNTIYF
TRBV5-1	12	TRBJ2-1	CASSPGQLKQFF
TRBV9	17	TRBJ2-5	CASSLGGAGGPSGTQYF
TRBV4-1	19	TRBJ2-1	CASSQDQLAGVTLDNEQFF